This TCR beta chain was sequenced in a study of control samples from healthy donors and cancer patients. The repertoire was sequenced with immunoSEQ multiplex PCR; TCRdb's copy has only in-frame clones and lacks some. Of 55,000 to 75,000 clones listed, more than 75% were seen once; the top ten hold under 3%. Germline V gene sequence: CDR1 SGDLS, CDR2 YYNGEE. The CDR3 runs 16 residues. The V end was cut by 3 bases, the J end by 3 bases, with 16 bases between. This clone showed up just a few times. The sequenced sample was PBMCs. The sequence was obtained from a woman aged 45-65 years with head and neck cancer. The gene calls are TRBV9 and TRBJ1-3; D is undetermined. The DNA of the CDR3 is TGTGCCAGCAGCGCCGGATCTCTAGGCATTGGAAACACCATATATTTT. Amino acids: CASSAGSLGIGNTIYF.